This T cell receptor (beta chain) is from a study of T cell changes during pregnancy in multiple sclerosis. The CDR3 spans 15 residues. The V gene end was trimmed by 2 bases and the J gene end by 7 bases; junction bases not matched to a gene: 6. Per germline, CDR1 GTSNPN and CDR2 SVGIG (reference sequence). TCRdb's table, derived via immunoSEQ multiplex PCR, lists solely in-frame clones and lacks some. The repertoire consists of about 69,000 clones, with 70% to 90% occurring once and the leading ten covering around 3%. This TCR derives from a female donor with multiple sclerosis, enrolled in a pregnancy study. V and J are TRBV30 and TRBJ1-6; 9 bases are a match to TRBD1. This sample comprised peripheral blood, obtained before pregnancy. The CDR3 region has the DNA TGTGCCTGGAGTTTTATAGGGACAGGGAATTCACCCCTCCACTTT. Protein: CAWSFIGTGNSPLHF. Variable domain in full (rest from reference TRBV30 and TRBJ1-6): SQTIHQWPATLVQPVGSPLSLECTVEGTSNPNLYWYRQAAGRGLQLLFYSVGIGQISSEVPQNLSASRPQDRQFILSSKKLLLSDSGFYLCAWSFIGTGNSPLHFGNGTRLTVT.